Given below is one T cell receptor beta chain in context. Donors had localized lung adenocarcinoma, a non-small cell lung cancer. These data are taken from a study of CD4 and CD8 cells across lung adenocarcinoma regions. In germline, CDR1 is MNHNS, CDR2 SASEGT. The CDR3 extends over 16 amino acids. V was clipped by 4 bases and J by 3 bases, with 15 bases between them. TCRdb reprocessed the PCR reads via MiXCR and lists one record per CDR3 protein. The repertoire consists of a few thousand distinct CDR3 sequences, with around 53% occurring once and the leading ten covering 15% to 20%. This TCR derives from a female donor with lung adenocarcinoma. The CD4 and CD8 labels of this study may be unreliable. This chain joins TRBV6-1 and TRBJ2-2, with D perhaps TRBD2 (6 bases). Sequences were obtained from CD4+ T cells from the center of a lung tumor. The CDR3 protein is CASSVREWGYTGELFF. In DNA, the CDR3 is TGTGCCAGCAGTGTCCGGGAGTGGGGGTACACCGGGGAGCTGTTTTTT.